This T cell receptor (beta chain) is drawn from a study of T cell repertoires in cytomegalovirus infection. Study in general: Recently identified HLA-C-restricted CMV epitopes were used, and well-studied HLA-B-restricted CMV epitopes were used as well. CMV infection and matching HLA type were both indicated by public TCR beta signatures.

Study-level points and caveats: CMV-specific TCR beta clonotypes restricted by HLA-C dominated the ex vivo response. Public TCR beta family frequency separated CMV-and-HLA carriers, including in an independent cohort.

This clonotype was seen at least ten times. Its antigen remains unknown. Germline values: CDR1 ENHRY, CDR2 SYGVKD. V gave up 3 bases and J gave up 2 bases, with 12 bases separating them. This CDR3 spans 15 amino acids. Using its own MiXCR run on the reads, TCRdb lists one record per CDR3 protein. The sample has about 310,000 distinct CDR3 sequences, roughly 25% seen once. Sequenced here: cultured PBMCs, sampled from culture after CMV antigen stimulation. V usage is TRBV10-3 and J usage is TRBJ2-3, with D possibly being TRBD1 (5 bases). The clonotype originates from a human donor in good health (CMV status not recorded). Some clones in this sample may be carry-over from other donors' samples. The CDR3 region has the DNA TGTGCCATCAGTGACCGCAGGACACCCACAGATACGCAGTATTTT. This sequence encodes CAISDRRTPTDTQYF.